Listed here are 27 T cell receptor beta chains from one sample, sequenced in a study of blood T cell repertoires in COVID-19. Generated by immunoSEQ multiplex PCR, the TCRdb table keeps only in-frame clones and is missing some. The top ten hold 1.2% of the sample, which has 70,000 to 100,000 clones, 70% to 90% seen once. Sequenced sample: peripheral blood. The receptors stem from an elderly man with active or convalescent COVID-19.

Comments on this clone: Other DNA sequences in this specimen translate into the identical CDR3. This sequence joins TRBV18 and TRBJ1-2; D ambiguous. V lost 2 bases and J lost 4, with 8 bases in between. The CDR3 is made up of 13 amino acids. Germline assignment: CDR1 KGHSH and CDR2 LQKENI. Written as DNA, the CDR3 is TGTGCCAGCTCACCAGAAGCGGGCTATGGCTACACCTTC. This codes for CASSPEAGYGYTF.

This chain links TRBV28 with TRBJ2-5; 12 nucleotides align to TRBD2. J was trimmed by 4 bases and V by 5 bases; bases with no gene match: 8. The CDR3 contains 16 residues. Germline assignment: CDR1 MDHEN and CDR2 SYDVKM. This CDR3 reads CASSPTSGRRGETQYF. The CDR3 DNA reads TGTGCCAGCAGTCCCACTAGCGGGAGGAGGGGAGAGACCCAGTACTTC.

J is TRBJ1-6 and V is TRBV18; 12 bases are a match to TRBD1. J was trimmed by 9 bases and V by 1 base; bases with no gene match: 1. The CDR3 is made up of 15 amino acids. Per germline, CDR1 KGHSH and CDR2 LQKENI. The CDR3 is CASSPRDRGLSPLHF. Written as DNA, the CDR3 is TGTGCCAGCTCACCACGGGACAGGGGGCTTTCACCCCTCCACTTT.

This clone was observed a few times. The chain recombines TRBV4-1 with TRBJ2-5; 7 bases align to TRBD2. Germline V gives CDR1 MGHRA, CDR2 YSYEKL. The ends lost 0 bases at V and 3 bases at J; junction bases unmatched: 19. This CDR3 contains 20 residues. CDR3 in DNA: TGCGCCAGCAGCCAAGATAGGGCGGGAGCCACCACAGGAGGAGAAGAGACCCAGTACTTC. Translating gives CASSQDRAGATTGGEETQYF.

CDR3 nucleotides: TGTGCCAGTATGGGATTCTCAAGCGGGAGGGTACAGTTCTTC. It codes for CASMGFSSGRVQFF. This chain links TRBV19 with TRBJ2-1, with 10 bases lining up with TRBD2. CDR3 size: 14 residues. The germline CDR1 and CDR2 sequences are LNHDA and SQIVND (reference sequence). V was clipped by 7 bases and J by 13 bases; unmatched bases: 13.

The chain uses TRBV2 and TRBJ2-1; 8 nucleotides match TRBD2. With 5 bases clipped from V and 10 bases from J, the junction kept 7 bases outside the gene matches. Germline CDR1 SNHLY, CDR2 FYNNEI. This CDR3 has 13 residues. The CDR3 spells CASSYSGSGEQFF. The CDR3 nucleotides read TGTGCCAGCAGTTACAGCGGGAGCGGCGAGCAGTTCTTC.

This clone occurred a few times. J is TRBJ2-7 and V is TRBV18, with 10 nucleotides matching TRBD2. Trimming took 5 bases from V and 2 from J; bases not matched to a gene: 6. The CDR3 spans 15 residues. CDR1 and CDR2 (germline): KGHSH, LQKENI. The CDR3 bases are TGTGCCAGCTCATATACCGGGACTAGCGCCTACGAGCAGTACTTC. Protein product: CASSYTGTSAYEQYF.

The gene calls are TRBV19 and TRBJ1-3; TRBD1 might be the D (5 bases). The CDR3 runs 14 residues. V dropped 7 bases and J dropped 2 bases, with 12 bases sitting between them. Per germline, CDR1 LNHDA and CDR2 SQIVND (reference sequence). DNA of the CDR3: TGTGCCAGTACCAACGGGGGGGCTGGAAACACCATATATTTT. It specifies CASTNGGAGNTIYF.

This chain joins TRBV4-2 and TRBJ1-1, with D maybe TRBD1 (5 bases). V was shortened by 0 bases and J by 10 bases, with 12 bases between the two germline ends. The CDR3 has 13 residues. Germline V lookup: CDR1 LGHNA, CDR2 YNFKEQ. The CDR3 nucleotides read TGTGCCAGCAGCCAAGACAGGGAGGTTTCAGCTTTCTTT. It is translated as CASSQDREVSAFF.

V usage is TRBV11-2 and J usage is TRBJ2-1; 9 positions agree with TRBD2. The CDR3 loop spans 14 amino acids. J was trimmed by 8 bases and V by 5 bases; bases with no gene match: 7. Germline CDR1 reads SGHAT; CDR2 reads FQNNGV. The chain's CDR3 is CASSPQGLAYEQFF. CDR3 nucleotides: TGTGCCAGCAGCCCCCAGGGACTAGCCTATGAGCAGTTCTTC.

As to this clone: This sample also contains other DNA sequences that code for the same CDR3. The chain carries TRBV5-1 and TRBJ2-5; 13 positions match TRBD2. This CDR3 has 16 residues. V shed 0 bases and J 5 bases; nucleotides not matched to a gene: 4. Germline V gene lookup returns CDR1 SGHRS and CDR2 YFSETQ. CDR3: CASSLGTSGSGETQYF. In nucleotides, the CDR3 is TGCGCCAGCAGCTTGGGGACTAGCGGGAGTGGTGAGACCCAGTACTTC.

The chain uses TRBV2 and TRBJ2-3, with D tentatively TRBD1 (5 bases). The V gene lost 7 bases and the J gene lost 6 bases, with 11 bases spanning the gap. CDR1 and CDR2 from the germline V gene are SNHLY and FYNNEI. CDR3 length equals 12 residues. The CDR3 sequence is CASKRGLDTQYF. The CDR3 region has the DNA TGTGCCAGCAAAAGGGGTCTTGATACGCAGTATTTT.

The V and J genes are TRBV7-9 and TRBJ2-1, with TRBD2 identical over 9 bases. CDR3 size: 17 residues. V gave up 1 base and J gave up 6 bases; unmatched junction bases: 10. Germline V gives CDR1 SEHNR, CDR2 FQNEAQ (reference sequence). CDR3 amino acids: CASSLVSREGRLNEQFF. CDR3 in DNA: TGTGCCAGCAGCTTAGTCTCGCGGGAGGGTAGACTCAATGAGCAGTTCTTC.

This sequence joins TRBV25-1 and TRBJ2-3; 7 bases are shared with TRBD2. The trim removed 3 bases at V and 3 bases at J, leaving 3 bases unmatched. Looked up from germline, CDR1 is MGHDK and CDR2 is SYGVNS. This CDR3 has 14 amino acids. CDR3 in amino acids: CASSDPAGTDTQYF. DNA of the CDR3: TGTGCCAGCAGTGATCCAGCGGGAACAGATACGCAGTATTTT. Full variable domain (rest looked up from reference TRBV25-1 and TRBJ2-3): EADIYQTPRYLVIGTGKKITLECSQTMGHDKMYWYQQDPGMELHLIHYSYGVNSTEKGDLSSESTVSRIRTEHFPLTLESARPSHTSQYLCASSDPAGTDTQYFGPGTRLTVL.

J is TRBJ2-7 and V is TRBV7-9, with D possibly being TRBD2 (6 bases). This CDR3 region has 14 residues. Germline lookup yields CDR1 SEHNR and CDR2 FQNEAQ (reference sequence). Trimming took 2 bases from V and 6 from J, leaving 14 bases between them. CDR3 residues: CASSLTGRGPEQYF. The CDR3 bases are TGTGCCAGCAGCTTAACCGGGCGGGGCCCCGAGCAGTACTTC.

The V and J genes are TRBV5-1 and TRBJ2-1; 8 bases are a match to TRBD1. The V gene end was trimmed by 1 base and the J gene end by 6 bases; junction bases not matched to a gene: 6. This CDR3 is 15 amino acids long. In germline, CDR1 is SGHRS, CDR2 YFSETQ. The CDR3 loop is CASSLLGQGFNEQFF. CDR3 coding DNA: TGCGCCAGCAGCTTGTTAGGACAGGGTTTCAATGAGCAGTTCTTC.

The CDR3 DNA reads TGTGCCAGCAGTCCACAGGGGGCGAATGAAAAACTGTTTTTT. This gives the protein CASSPQGANEKLFF. The chain uses TRBV2 and TRBJ1-4; TRBD1 matches 9 bases. CDR1 is SNHLY and CDR2 is FYNNEI in the germline V gene. This CDR3 comprises 14 residues. V gave up 5 bases and J gave up 5 bases; unmatched junction bases: 3.

The CDR3, as DNA: TGTGCCAGCAGCTCCGGACTAGCGTGGAATGAGCAGTTCTTC. The encoded protein is CASSSGLAWNEQFF. This rearrangement joins TRBV11-3 to TRBJ2-1; 9 bases fit TRBD2. CDR3 size: 14 residues. The germline CDR1 and CDR2 sequences are SGHNT and YENEEA. V dropped 4 bases and J dropped 7; count of bases not matched to a gene: 5.

The chain has TRBV24-1 and TRBJ1-5; tentative D call: TRBD1 (5 bases). V lost 9 bases and J lost 5, with 10 bases in between. The CDR3 has 12 amino acids. Per germline, CDR1 KGHDR and CDR2 SFDVKD. CDR3 residues: CATSQGYQPQHF. The DNA of the CDR3 is TGTGCCACCTCCCAGGGTTATCAGCCCCAGCATTTT.

The rearrangement joins TRBV7-9 to TRBJ2-3; possibly TRBD2 for D (6 bases). The CDR3 is made up of 17 amino acids. Germline CDR1 is SEHNR and CDR2 is FQNEAQ (reference sequence). V was trimmed by 1 base and J by 0 bases, leaving 14 bases between them. In DNA, the CDR3 is TGTGCCAGCAGCTTAGACCGCACTAGCAGAAGCACAGATACGCAGTATTTT. It codes for CASSLDRTSRSTDTQYF. The whole variable domain, filled in from reference TRBV7-9 and TRBJ2-3, reads DTGVSQNPRHKITKRGQNVTFRCDPISEHNRLYWYRQTLGQGPEFLTYFQNEAQLEKSRLLSDRFSAERPKGSFSTLEIQRTEQGDSAMYLCASSLDRTSRSTDTQYFGPGTRLTVL.

V and J are TRBV10-3 and TRBJ1-5; D is uncertain. The V end was cut by 3 bases, the J end by 0 bases, with 9 bases between. CDR3 length equals 15 residues. Germline V CDR1 and CDR2: ENHRY, SYGVKD. CDR3 sequence reads: CAISDSGFSNQPQHF. As DNA, the CDR3 is TGTGCCATCAGTGACAGCGGCTTTAGCAATCAGCCCCAGCATTTT.

The chain is built from TRBV29-1 and TRBJ2-2; perhaps TRBD1 as D (6 bases). The germline V gene has CDR1 SQVTM and CDR2 ANQGSEA. With 7 bases removed from V and 2 bases from J, the gap between germline ends came to 11 bases. The CDR3 loop spans 13 amino acids. The CDR3 DNA reads TGCAGCGCTCAACAGGGAAACACCGGGGAGCTGTTTTTT. Translation gives CSAQQGNTGELFF.

The chain links TRBV30 to TRBJ2-3, with 9 bases aligning to TRBD2. The trim removed 5 bases at V and 14 bases at J, leaving 8 bases unmatched. Germline CDR1 and CDR2: GTSNPN and SVGIG (reference sequence). This CDR3 is 11 amino acids long. CDR3 loop: CAWAPSGRRYF. The CDR3 DNA follows: TGTGCCTGGGCACCCAGCGGGAGGAGGTATTTT.

This chain uses TRBV25-1 with TRBJ1-5; maybe TRBD1 (5 bases). V lost 5 bases and J lost 3, with 11 bases in between. The CDR3 loop spans 14 amino acids. The germline gives CDR1 MGHDK, CDR2 SYGVNS. As DNA, the CDR3 is TGTGCCAGCAGTCCTAGGGACTTCAATCAGCCCCAGCATTTT. Amino acid sequence: CASSPRDFNQPQHF.

The chain combines TRBV11-2 with TRBJ2-7, with a weak D call TRBD2 (5 bases). Germline V gene data show CDR1 as SGHAT and CDR2 as FQNNGV. The CDR3 totals 13 residues. Trimming took off 4 bases at V and 4 bases at J, with 11 bases between the two ends. In DNA, the CDR3 is TGTGCCAGCAGCTCCCGGCGGACTTACGAGCAGTACTTC. Its translation: CASSSRRTYEQYF.

The chain employs TRBV4-1 and TRBJ1-6; the D gene is possibly TRBD1 (6 bases). CDR3 length equals 15 residues. CDR1 and CDR2 (germline): MGHRA, YSYEKL. V was shortened by 0 bases and J by 15 bases, with 18 bases between the two germline ends. This CDR3 is CASSQDDDRKLHLHF. DNA of the CDR3: TGCGCCAGCAGCCAAGATGACGACAGGAAGCTACACCTCCACTTT.

V usage is TRBV5-6 and J usage is TRBJ1-2, with D possibly TRBD1 on 6 matching bases. V was cut by 5 bases and J by 3 bases, with 17 bases left in between. This CDR3 has 15 amino acids. CDR1 and CDR2 (germline): SGHDT, YYEEEE. The CDR3 here is CASSKTGISDYGYTF. CDR3 DNA: TGTGCCAGCAGTAAAACAGGGATTTCGGACTATGGCTACACCTTC.